These 5 T cell receptor beta chains came from one sample sequenced in a study of cytomegalovirus exposure and HLA in healthy donors. The PCR employed 60 Vbeta primers together with 13 Jbeta primers. Sequencing used immunoSEQ multiplex PCR; TCRdb keeps in-frame clones, though not all of them. The sample carries 200,000 or so clones, approximately 80% recorded once. Sequencing input: PBMCs. These receptors were collected from a woman aged 30 to 39 in good health and CMV-seropositive.

CDR3 sequence reads: CAALGTGVSPDTQYF. DNA for the CDR3: TGTGCCGCCCTGGGGACAGGGGTTTCTCCAGATACGCAGTATTTT. V and J are TRBV7-9 and TRBJ2-3; 10 bases map to TRBD1. Germline loops: CDR1 SEHNR, CDR2 FQNEAQ (reference sequence). There are 15 residues in the CDR3. The ends lost 11 bases at V and 4 bases at J; junction bases unmatched: 12.

This rearrangement joins TRBV18 to TRBJ2-7; a possible D gene is TRBD2 (5 bases). Germline-derived CDR1 and CDR2 are KGHSH and LQKENI. This CDR3 contains 12 residues. Trimming removed 6 bases from V and 5 bases from J, with 11 bases in between. The CDR3 sequence: CASSLGLNEQYF. In DNA, the CDR3 is TGTGCCAGCTCCCTAGGACTCAACGAGCAGTACTTC.

This clone was seen a handful of times. The chain carries TRBV7-3 and TRBJ2-4; TRBD1 matches 8 bases. This CDR3 comprises 16 residues. The J segment lost 0 bases and the V segment lost 4 bases, leaving 5 bases of the junction unmatched. Per the germline V gene, CDR1 is SGHTA and CDR2 is FQGTGA. The CDR3 reads CASSSLTGVAKNIQYF. CDR3 coding DNA: TGTGCCAGCAGCTCCTTGACAGGGGTAGCCAAAAACATTCAGTACTTC.

This sequence joins TRBV5-5 and TRBJ2-3, with a possible D match to TRBD2 (6 bases). Trimming took off 6 bases at V and 8 bases at J, with 22 bases between the two ends. The CDR3 loop spans 15 amino acids. Germline loops: CDR1 SGHKS, CDR2 YYEKEE (reference sequence). CDR3 DNA: TGTGCCAGCACTCCGACCAAAGCTGAACTAGCTACGCAGTATTTT. It encodes CASTPTKAELATQYF.

J is TRBJ2-6 and V is TRBV18; no clear D gene. This CDR3 is 15 amino acids long. V gave up 6 bases and J gave up 3 bases, with 12 bases separating them. Per the germline V gene, CDR1 is KGHSH and CDR2 is LQKENI. The CDR3 region has the DNA TGTGCCAGCTCCCCTTCATCGGGTGGGGCCAACGTCCTGACTTTC. Encoded protein: CASSPSSGGANVLTF. The whole variable domain, remainder taken from reference TRBV18 and TRBJ2-6, is NAGVMQNPRHLVRRRGQEARLRCSPMKGHSHVYWYRQLPEEGLKFMVYLQKENIIDESGMPKERFSAEFPKEGPSILRIQQVVRGDSAAYFCASSPSSGGANVLTFGAGSRLTVL.